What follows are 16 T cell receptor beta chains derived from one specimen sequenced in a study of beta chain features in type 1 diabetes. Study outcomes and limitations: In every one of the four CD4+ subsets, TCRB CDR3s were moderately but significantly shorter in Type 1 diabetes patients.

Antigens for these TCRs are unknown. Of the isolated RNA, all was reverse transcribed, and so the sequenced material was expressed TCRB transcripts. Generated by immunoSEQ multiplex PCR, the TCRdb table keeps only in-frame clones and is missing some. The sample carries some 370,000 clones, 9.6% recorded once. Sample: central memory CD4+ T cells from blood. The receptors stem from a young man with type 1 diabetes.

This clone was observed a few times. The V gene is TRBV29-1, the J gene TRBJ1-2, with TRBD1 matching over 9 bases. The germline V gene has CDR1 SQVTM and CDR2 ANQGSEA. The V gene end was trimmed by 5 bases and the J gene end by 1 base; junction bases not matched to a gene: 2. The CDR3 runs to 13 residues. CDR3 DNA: TGCAGCGTTTCGACAGGGGGTAACTATGGCTACACCTTC. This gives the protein CSVSTGGNYGYTF. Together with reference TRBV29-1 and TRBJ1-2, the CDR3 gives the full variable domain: SAVISQKPSRDICQRGTSLTIQCQVDSQVTMMFWYRQQPGQSLTLIATANQGSEATYESGFVIDKFPISRPNLTFSTLTVSNMSPEDSSIYLCSVSTGGNYGYTFGSGTRLTVV.

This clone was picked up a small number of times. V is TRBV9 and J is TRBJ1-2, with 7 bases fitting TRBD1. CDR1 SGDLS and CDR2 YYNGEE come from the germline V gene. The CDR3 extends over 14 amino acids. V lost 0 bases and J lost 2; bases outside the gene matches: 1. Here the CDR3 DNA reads TGTGCCAGCAGCGTAGAACAGGGGAACTATGGCTACACCTTC. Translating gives CASSVEQGNYGYTF.

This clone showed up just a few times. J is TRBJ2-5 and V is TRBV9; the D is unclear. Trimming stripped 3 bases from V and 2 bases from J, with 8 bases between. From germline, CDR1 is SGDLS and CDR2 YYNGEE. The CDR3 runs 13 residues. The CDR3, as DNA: TGTGCCAGCAGCGGGACGTTTCAAGAGACCCAGTACTTC. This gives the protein CASSGTFQETQYF.

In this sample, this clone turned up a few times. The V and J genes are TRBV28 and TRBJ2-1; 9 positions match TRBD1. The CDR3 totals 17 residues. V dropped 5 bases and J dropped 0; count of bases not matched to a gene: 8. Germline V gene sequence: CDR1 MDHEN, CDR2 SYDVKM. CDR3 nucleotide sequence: TGTGCCAGCAGTGGGTCTGGGACAGGGCACTCCTACAATGAGCAGTTCTTC. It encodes CASSGSGTGHSYNEQFF.

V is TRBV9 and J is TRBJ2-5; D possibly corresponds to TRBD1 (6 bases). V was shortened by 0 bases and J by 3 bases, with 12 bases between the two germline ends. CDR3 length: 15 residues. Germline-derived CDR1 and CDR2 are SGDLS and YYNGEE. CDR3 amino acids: CASSVASGQKETQYF. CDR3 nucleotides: TGTGCCAGCAGCGTAGCCTCGGGACAAAAAGAGACCCAGTACTTC.

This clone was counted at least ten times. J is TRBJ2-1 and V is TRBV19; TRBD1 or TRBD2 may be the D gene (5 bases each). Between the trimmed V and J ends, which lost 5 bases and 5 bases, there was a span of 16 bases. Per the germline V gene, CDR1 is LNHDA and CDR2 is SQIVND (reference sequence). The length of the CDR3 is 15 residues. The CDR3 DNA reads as TGTGCCAGTAGTGTGGGGCTGCCGGGGAACAATGAGCAGTTCTTC. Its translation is CASSVGLPGNNEQFF.

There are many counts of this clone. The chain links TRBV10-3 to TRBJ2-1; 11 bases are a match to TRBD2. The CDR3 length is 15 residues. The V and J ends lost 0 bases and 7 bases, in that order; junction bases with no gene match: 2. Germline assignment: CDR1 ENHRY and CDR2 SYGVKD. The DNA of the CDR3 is TGTGCCATCAGTGAGTCGACTAGCGGGGAAAATGAGCAGTTCTTC. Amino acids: CAISESTSGENEQFF.

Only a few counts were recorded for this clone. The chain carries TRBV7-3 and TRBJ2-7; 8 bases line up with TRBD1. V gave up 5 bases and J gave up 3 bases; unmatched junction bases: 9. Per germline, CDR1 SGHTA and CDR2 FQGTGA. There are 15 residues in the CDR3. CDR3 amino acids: CASSLFGTGNYEQYF. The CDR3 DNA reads TGTGCCAGCAGCCTCTTCGGGACAGGCAACTACGAGCAGTACTTC.

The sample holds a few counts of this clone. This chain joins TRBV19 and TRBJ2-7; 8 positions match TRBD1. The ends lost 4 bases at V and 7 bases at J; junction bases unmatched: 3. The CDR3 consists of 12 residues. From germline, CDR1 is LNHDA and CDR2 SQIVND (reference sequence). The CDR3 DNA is TGTGCCAGTAGTAAGACAGGGGAGGAGCAGTACTTC. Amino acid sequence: CASSKTGEEQYF.

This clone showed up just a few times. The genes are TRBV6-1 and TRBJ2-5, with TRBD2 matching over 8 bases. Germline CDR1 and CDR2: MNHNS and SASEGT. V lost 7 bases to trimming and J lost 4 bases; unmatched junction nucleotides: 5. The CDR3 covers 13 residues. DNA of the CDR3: TGTGCCAGCAATAGGCTAGCGGGAGAGACCCAGTACTTC. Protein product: CASNRLAGETQYF.

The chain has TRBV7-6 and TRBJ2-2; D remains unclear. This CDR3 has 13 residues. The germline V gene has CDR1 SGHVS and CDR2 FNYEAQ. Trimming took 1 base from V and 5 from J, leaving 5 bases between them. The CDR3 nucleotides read TGTGCCAGCAGCTTAGTAAAGACCGGGGAGCTGTTTTTT. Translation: CASSLVKTGELFF. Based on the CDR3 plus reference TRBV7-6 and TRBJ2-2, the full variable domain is GAGVSQSPRYKVTKRGQDVALRCDPISGHVSLYWYRQALGQGPEFLTYFNYEAQQDKSGLPNDRFSAERPEGSISTLTIQRTEQRDSAMYRCASSLVKTGELFFGEGSRLTVL.

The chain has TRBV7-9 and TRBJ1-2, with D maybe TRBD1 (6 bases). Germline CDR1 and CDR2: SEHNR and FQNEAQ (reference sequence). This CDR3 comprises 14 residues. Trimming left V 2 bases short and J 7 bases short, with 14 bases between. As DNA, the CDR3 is TGTGCCAGCAGCTTACCGGACAGAGCCGGTGGCTACACCTTC. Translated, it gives CASSLPDRAGGYTF.

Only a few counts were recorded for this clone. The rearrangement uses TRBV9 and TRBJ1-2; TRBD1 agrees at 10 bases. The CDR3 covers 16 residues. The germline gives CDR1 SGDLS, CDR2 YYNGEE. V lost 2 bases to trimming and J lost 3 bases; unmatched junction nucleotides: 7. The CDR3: CASSVGGQGQYYGYTF. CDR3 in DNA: TGTGCCAGCAGCGTGGGGGGACAGGGGCAGTACTATGGCTACACCTTC.

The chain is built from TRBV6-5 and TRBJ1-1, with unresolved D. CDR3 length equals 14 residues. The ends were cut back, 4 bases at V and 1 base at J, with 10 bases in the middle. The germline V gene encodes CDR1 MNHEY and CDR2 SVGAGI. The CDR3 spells CASSWLSQNTEAFF. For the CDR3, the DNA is TGTGCCAGCAGTTGGCTCAGCCAGAACACTGAAGCTTTCTTT.

The CDR3 DNA sequence: TGTGCCAGCAGCCAAGATCCCGGGCCGTCGAACGAGCAGTACTTC. Translated: CASSQDPGPSNEQYF. V gene TRBV4-2 combines with J gene TRBJ2-7; no definite D call. The length of the CDR3 is 15 residues. The V end was cut by 0 bases, the J end by 5 bases, with 14 bases between. Germline V CDR1 and CDR2: LGHNA, YNFKEQ.

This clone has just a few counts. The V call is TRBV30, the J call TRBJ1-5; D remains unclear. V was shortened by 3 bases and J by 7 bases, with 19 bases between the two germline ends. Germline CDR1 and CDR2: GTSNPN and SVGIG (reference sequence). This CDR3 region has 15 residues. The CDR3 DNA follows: TGTGCCTGGAGCCCCTCCGGCAGGCTCGGACAGCCCCAGCATTTT. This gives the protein CAWSPSGRLGQPQHF.